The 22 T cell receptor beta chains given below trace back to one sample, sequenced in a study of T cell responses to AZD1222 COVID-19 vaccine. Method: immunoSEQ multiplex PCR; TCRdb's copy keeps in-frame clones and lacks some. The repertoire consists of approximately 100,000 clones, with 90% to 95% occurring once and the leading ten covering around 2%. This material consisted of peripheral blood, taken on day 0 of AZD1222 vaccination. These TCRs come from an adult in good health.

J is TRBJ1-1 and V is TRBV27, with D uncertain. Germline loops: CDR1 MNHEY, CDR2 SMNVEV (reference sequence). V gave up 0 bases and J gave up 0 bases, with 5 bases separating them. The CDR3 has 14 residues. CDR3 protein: CASSLSSVNTEAFF. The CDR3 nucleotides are TGTGCCAGCAGTTTATCGAGTGTGAACACTGAAGCTTTCTTT.

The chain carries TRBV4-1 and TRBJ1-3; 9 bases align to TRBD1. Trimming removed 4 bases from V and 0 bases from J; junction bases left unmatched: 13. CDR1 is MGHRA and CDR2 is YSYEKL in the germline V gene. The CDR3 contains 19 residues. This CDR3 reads CASSPRPGTGSSSGNTIYF. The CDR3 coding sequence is TGCGCCAGCAGCCCCCGTCCCGGGACAGGGTCAAGCTCTGGAAACACCATATATTTT.

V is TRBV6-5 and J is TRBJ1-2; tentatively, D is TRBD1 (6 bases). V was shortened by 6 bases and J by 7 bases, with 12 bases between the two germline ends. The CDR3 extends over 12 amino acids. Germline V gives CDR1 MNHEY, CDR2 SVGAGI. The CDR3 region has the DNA TGTGCCAGCAGGCACACAGGGTTTGGCTACACCTTC. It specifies CASRHTGFGYTF.

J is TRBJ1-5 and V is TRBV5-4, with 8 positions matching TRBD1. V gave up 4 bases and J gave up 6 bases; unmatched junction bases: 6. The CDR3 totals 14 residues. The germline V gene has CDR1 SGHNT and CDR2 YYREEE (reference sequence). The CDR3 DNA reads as TGTGCCAGCAGCCCGAACAGGGGGGGTCAGCCCCAGCATTTT. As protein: CASSPNRGGQPQHF.

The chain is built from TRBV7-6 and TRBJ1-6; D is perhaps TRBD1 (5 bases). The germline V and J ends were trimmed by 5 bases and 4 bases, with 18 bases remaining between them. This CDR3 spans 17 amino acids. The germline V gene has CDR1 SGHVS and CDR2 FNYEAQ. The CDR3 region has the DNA TGTGCCAGCAGCCCGCTCCTGACGGGGCGGTATAATTCACCCCTCCACTTT. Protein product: CASSPLLTGRYNSPLHF.

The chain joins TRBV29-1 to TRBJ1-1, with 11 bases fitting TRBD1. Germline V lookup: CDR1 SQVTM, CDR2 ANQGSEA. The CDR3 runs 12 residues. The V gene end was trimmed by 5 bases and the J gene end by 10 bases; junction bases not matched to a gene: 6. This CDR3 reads CSVLDRGRVAFF. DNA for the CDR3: TGCAGCGTTTTGGACAGGGGGCGAGTAGCTTTCTTT.

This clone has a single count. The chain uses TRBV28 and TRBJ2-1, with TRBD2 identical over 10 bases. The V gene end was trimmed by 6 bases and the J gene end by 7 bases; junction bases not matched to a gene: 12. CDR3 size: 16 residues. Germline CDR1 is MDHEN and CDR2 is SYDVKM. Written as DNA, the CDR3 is TGTGCCAGCAGCCCCCTTTTAGCGGGAGGTGCTAATGAGCAGTTCTTC. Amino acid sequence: CASSPLLAGGANEQFF.

As DNA, the CDR3 is TGCAGTGCTAGTGTGGCTAGCGGGAGCGAGACCCAGTACTTC. Translation: CSASVASGSETQYF. The chain is built from TRBV20-1 and TRBJ2-5, with 10 bases aligning to TRBD2. Per the germline V gene, CDR1 is DFQATT and CDR2 is SNEGSKA (reference sequence). This CDR3 is built from 14 residues. V lost 3 bases to trimming and J lost 5 bases; unmatched junction nucleotides: 6.

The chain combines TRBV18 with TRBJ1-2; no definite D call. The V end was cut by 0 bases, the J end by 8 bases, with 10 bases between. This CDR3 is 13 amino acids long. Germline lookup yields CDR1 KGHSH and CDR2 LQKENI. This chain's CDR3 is CASSPPNGEGYTF. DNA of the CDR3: TGTGCCAGCTCACCACCGAACGGGGAAGGCTACACCTTC.

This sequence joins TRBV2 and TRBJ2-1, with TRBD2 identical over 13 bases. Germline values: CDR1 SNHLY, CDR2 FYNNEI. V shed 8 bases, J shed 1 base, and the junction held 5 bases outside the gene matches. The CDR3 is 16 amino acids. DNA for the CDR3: TGTGCCAGCGGGTGGGGACTAGCGGGGTCCTACAATGAGCAGTTCTTC. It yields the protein CASGWGLAGSYNEQFF.

The CDR3 here is CASISFRDLERVFYGYTF. CDR3 in DNA: TGTGCCAGCATCAGTTTCCGGGACCTCGAGAGGGTTTTTTATGGCTACACCTTC. The chain employs TRBV28 and TRBJ1-2; D may be TRBD1 (5 bases). Germline V gene lookup returns CDR1 MDHEN and CDR2 SYDVKM. CDR3 length equals 18 residues. Between the trimmed V and J ends, which lost 7 bases and 5 bases, there was a span of 29 bases.

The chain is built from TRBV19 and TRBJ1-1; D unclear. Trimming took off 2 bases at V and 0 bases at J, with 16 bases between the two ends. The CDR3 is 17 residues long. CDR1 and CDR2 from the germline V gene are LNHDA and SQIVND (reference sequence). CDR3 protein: CASSIPPRKSLNTEAFF. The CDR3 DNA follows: TGTGCCAGTAGTATACCCCCCAGGAAGAGCCTGAACACTGAAGCTTTCTTT.

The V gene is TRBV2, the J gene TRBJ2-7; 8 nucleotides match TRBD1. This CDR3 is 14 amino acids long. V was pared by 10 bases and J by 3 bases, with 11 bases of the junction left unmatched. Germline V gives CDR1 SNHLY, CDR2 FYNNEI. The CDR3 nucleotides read TGTGCCACTACCAGGGGGCCGGGCAACTACGAGCAGTACTTC. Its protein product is CATTRGPGNYEQYF.

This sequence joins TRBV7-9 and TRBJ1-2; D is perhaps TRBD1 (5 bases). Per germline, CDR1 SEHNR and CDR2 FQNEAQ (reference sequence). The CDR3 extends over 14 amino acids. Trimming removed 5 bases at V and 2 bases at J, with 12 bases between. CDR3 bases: TGTGCCAGCAGCCAAGGACACCCCAACTATGGCTACACCTTC. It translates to CASSQGHPNYGYTF.

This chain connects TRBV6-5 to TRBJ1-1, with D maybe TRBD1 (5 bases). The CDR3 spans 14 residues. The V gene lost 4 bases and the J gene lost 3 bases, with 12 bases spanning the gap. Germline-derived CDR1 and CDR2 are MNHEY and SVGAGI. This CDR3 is CASSSHQGYTEAFF. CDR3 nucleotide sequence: TGTGCCAGCAGTTCCCATCAGGGCTACACTGAAGCTTTCTTT.

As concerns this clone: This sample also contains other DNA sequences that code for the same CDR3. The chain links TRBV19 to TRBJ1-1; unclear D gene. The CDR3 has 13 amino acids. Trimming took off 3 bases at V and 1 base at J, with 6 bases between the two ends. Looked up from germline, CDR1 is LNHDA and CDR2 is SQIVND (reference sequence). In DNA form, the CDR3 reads TGTGCCAGTAGTATTAATCGGAACACTGAAGCTTTCTTT. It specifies CASSINRNTEAFF.

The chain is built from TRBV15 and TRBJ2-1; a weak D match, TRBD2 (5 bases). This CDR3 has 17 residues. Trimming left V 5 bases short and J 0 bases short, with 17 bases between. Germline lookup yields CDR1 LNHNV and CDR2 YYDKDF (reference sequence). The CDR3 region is CATSLTQARGSYNEQFF. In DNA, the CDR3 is TGTGCCACCAGCCTCACGCAGGCCCGGGGCTCCTACAATGAGCAGTTCTTC.

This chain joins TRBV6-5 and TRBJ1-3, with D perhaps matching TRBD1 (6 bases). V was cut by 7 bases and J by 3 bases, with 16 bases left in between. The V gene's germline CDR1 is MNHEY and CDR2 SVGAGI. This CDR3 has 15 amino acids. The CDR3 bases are TGTGCCAGCAACCCCAGAGGGGGGGTTGGAAACACCATATATTTT. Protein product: CASNPRGGVGNTIYF.

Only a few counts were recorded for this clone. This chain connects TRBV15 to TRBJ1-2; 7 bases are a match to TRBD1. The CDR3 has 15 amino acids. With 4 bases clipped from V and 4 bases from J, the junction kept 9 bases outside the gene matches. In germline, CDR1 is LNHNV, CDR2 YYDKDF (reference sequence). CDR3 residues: CATSNLVTGVYGYTF. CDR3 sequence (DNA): TGTGCCACCAGCAACCTTGTAACAGGGGTCTATGGCTACACCTTC.

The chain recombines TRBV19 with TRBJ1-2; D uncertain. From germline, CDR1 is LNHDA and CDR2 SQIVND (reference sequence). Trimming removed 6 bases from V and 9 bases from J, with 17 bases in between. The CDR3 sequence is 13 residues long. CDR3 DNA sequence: TGTGCCAGTAGCCAGGACCGCGGAGTACGCTACACCTTC. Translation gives CASSQDRGVRYTF.

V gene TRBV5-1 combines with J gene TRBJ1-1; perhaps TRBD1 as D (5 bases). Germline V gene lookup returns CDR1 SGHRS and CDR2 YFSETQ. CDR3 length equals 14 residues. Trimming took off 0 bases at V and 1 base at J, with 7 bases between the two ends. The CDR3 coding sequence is TGCGCCAGCAGCTTGGTACAGGAGAACACTGAAGCTTTCTTT. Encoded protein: CASSLVQENTEAFF.

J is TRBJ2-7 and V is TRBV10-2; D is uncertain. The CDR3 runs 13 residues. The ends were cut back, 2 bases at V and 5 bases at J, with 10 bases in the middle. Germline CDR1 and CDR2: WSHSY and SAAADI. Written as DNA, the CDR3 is TGCGCCAGCAGTGAGATACCTAGAAACGAGCAGTACTTC. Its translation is CASSEIPRNEQYF.